These 32 T cell receptor beta chains were all obtained from the same sample, sequenced in a study of cytomegalovirus exposure and HLA in healthy donors. Generated by immunoSEQ multiplex PCR, the TCRdb table keeps only in-frame clones and is missing some. The sample comprises more than 95,000 clones, about 96% of which are singletons, and 1.7% rests with the top ten. What was sequenced was PBMCs. The source is a man aged 18 to 29 in good health and CMV-seronegative.

The chain uses TRBV15 and TRBJ1-2; TRBD1 might be the D (6 bases). Germline CDR1 reads LNHNV; CDR2 reads YYDKDF (reference sequence). Trimming removed 5 bases at V and 8 bases at J, with 12 bases between. CDR3 length equals 12 residues. CDR3 residues: CATSGGARGYTF. As DNA, the CDR3 is TGTGCCACCAGCGGGGGGGCCCGAGGCTACACCTTC.

The chain couples TRBV7-8 to TRBJ2-1, with 7 bases lining up with TRBD2. Germline CDR1 reads SGHVS; CDR2 reads FQNEAQ. V gave up 5 bases and J gave up 5 bases; unmatched junction bases: 9. The CDR3 is 15 residues long. CDR3 sequence (DNA): TGTGCCAGCAGCGAGGGGAGGGTCACAGACAATGAGCAGTTCTTC. Amino acid sequence: CASSEGRVTDNEQFF.

The CDR3 DNA is TGCGCCAGCAGCCAAGTAGGAAAGCGGAGATACAATGAGCAGTTCTTC. Translation gives CASSQVGKRRYNEQFF. V gene TRBV4-3 combines with J gene TRBJ2-1; D is perhaps TRBD2 (5 bases). The CDR3 is 16 amino acids. Trimming removed 1 base at V and 4 bases at J, with 14 bases between. From germline, CDR1 is LGHNA and CDR2 YSLEER.

The chain has TRBV7-9 and TRBJ2-7; 8 positions agree with TRBD1. CDR3 length: 15 residues. Looked up from germline, CDR1 is SEHNR and CDR2 is FQNEAQ (reference sequence). V lost 1 base to trimming and J lost 0 bases; unmatched junction nucleotides: 2. The CDR3 loop is CASSLETGDSYEQYF. CDR3 sequence (DNA): TGTGCCAGCAGCTTAGAGACAGGGGACTCCTACGAGCAGTACTTC.

This sequence joins TRBV30 and TRBJ2-7, with a tentative D call TRBD1 (7 bases). CDR3 length: 12 amino acids. Trimming shortened V by 7 bases and J by 6 bases, and 16 bases separated the two germline ends. Germline CDR1 and CDR2: GTSNPN and SVGIG (reference sequence). CDR3 amino acids: CALNRGGREQYF. DNA of the CDR3: TGTGCCTTAAACAGGGGAGGACGCGAGCAGTACTTC.

This clone was recorded once. V and J are TRBV15 and TRBJ2-5; TRBD2 matches 10 bases. With V trimmed by 3 bases and J by 5 bases, 9 bases remained unmatched. The germline gives CDR1 LNHNV, CDR2 YYDKDF (reference sequence). The CDR3 is 16 amino acids. The CDR3 DNA reads TGTGCCACCAGCAGTGGAGCTAGCGGGAGTCGGGAGACCCAGTACTTC. It encodes CATSSGASGSRETQYF.

The V call is TRBV6-5, the J call TRBJ2-3; 8 positions agree with TRBD1. CDR1 is MNHEY and CDR2 is SVGAGI in the germline V gene. With V trimmed by 2 bases and J by 7 bases, 8 bases remained unmatched. This CDR3 contains 15 residues. CDR3: CASSYPGQGLHTQYF. CDR3 nucleotides: TGTGCCAGCAGTTACCCTGGACAGGGTTTGCATACGCAGTATTTT.

V and J are TRBV30 and TRBJ2-2; 9 bases line up with TRBD1. The CDR3 extends over 15 amino acids. The V segment lost 4 bases and the J segment 0 bases; nucleotides outside the gene matches: 3. CDR1 is GTSNPN and CDR2 is SVGIG in the germline V gene (reference sequence). CDR3 protein: CAWTGDRANTGELFF. DNA for the CDR3: TGTGCCTGGACCGGGGACAGGGCGAACACCGGGGAGCTGTTTTTT.

V and J are TRBV19 and TRBJ1-5; the match to TRBD1 covers 11 bases. CDR1 LNHDA and CDR2 SQIVND come from the germline V gene (reference sequence). V lost 5 bases, J lost 1 base, and 1 base stayed unmatched. CDR3 length equals 15 residues. The CDR3 sequence: CASSGQGASNQPQHF. CDR3 bases: TGTGCCAGTAGTGGACAGGGGGCCAGCAATCAGCCCCAGCATTTT.

As DNA, the CDR3 is TGTGCCAGCAGTTACCCTTCCAGGGGACGGAACACCGGGGAGCTGTTTTTT. Protein: CASSYPSRGRNTGELFF. This rearrangement joins TRBV28 to TRBJ2-2; the D gene is possibly TRBD1 (6 bases). The CDR3 loop spans 17 amino acids. V shed 4 bases and J shed 1 base, with 16 bases lying between them. The germline V gene has CDR1 MDHEN and CDR2 SYDVKM.

The chain is built from TRBV9 and TRBJ1-5, with 7 bases lining up with TRBD1. V dropped 0 bases and J dropped 1; count of bases not matched to a gene: 4. This CDR3 contains 16 residues. CDR1 is SGDLS, CDR2 YYNGEE, per germline. CDR3 nucleotide sequence: TGTGCCAGCAGCGTAGACGCGACAGGGAGCAATCAGCCCCAGCATTTT. This sequence encodes CASSVDATGSNQPQHF.

DNA of the CDR3: TGTGCCAGCAAGGATAGGACAGGCGGAAATCAGCCCCAGCATTTT. Residues: CASKDRTGGNQPQHF. The V gene is TRBV2, the J gene TRBJ1-5; TRBD1 matches 7 bases. Germline V gene sequence: CDR1 SNHLY, CDR2 FYNNEI. J lost 4 bases, V lost 7 bases, and 10 bases had no gene match. This CDR3 is 15 amino acids long.

The V and J genes are TRBV29-1 and TRBJ1-1; D might be TRBD1 (6 bases). V was trimmed by 4 bases and J by 5 bases, leaving 14 bases between them. Germline CDR1 is SQVTM and CDR2 is ANQGSEA. The CDR3 has 13 residues. In DNA, the CDR3 is TGCAGCGTTGCCGACAGGCTAGTTACTGAAGCTTTCTTT. Amino acid sequence: CSVADRLVTEAFF. The full variable domain, with the rest looked up from reference TRBV29-1 and TRBJ1-1, is SAVISQKPSRDICQRGTSLTIQCQVDSQVTMMFWYRQQPGQSLTLIATANQGSEATYESGFVIDKFPISRPNLTFSTLTVSNMSPEDSSIYLCSVADRLVTEAFFGQGTRLTVV.

The chain links TRBV27 to TRBJ2-7; the D gene is possibly TRBD1 (5 bases). Germline V lookup: CDR1 MNHEY, CDR2 SMNVEV (reference sequence). Trimming removed 5 bases at V and 2 bases at J, with 10 bases between. CDR3 length: 13 residues. CDR3 sequence: CASSVDITYEQYF. The CDR3, as DNA: TGTGCCAGCAGTGTGGACATAACCTACGAGCAGTACTTC.

The J gene is TRBJ1-1, the V gene TRBV5-6; the D gene is possibly TRBD1 (5 bases). CDR3 length: 15 amino acids. Trimming took 4 bases from V and 6 from J, leaving 19 bases between them. The germline V gene encodes CDR1 SGHDT and CDR2 YYEEEE. DNA for the CDR3: TGTGCCAGCAGCCTGGGGGTCAACAGCTACTCTGAAGCTTTCTTT. Translated: CASSLGVNSYSEAFF.

The chain recombines TRBV13 with TRBJ2-2; 13 nucleotides agree with TRBD2. CDR3 length: 16 amino acids. Per the germline V gene, CDR1 is PRHDT and CDR2 is FYEKMQ (reference sequence). The ends lost 5 bases at V and 3 bases at J; junction bases unmatched: 3. CDR3: CASSPGLAGDTGELFF. CDR3 DNA sequence: TGTGCCAGCAGCCCCGGACTAGCGGGGGACACCGGGGAGCTGTTTTTT.

The genes are TRBV9 and TRBJ2-5, with 7 nucleotides matching TRBD1. V shed 0 bases and J 4 bases; nucleotides not matched to a gene: 6. CDR3 length: 15 residues. Looked up from germline, CDR1 is SGDLS and CDR2 is YYNGEE. In DNA form, the CDR3 reads TGTGCCAGCAGCGTAGAGGGGACAGTTCGAGAGACCCAGTACTTC. The encoded protein is CASSVEGTVRETQYF. Drawing the rest from reference TRBV9 and TRBJ2-5, the complete variable domain is DSGVTQTPKHLITATGQRVTLRCSPRSGDLSVYWYQQSLDQGLQFLIQYYNGEERAKGNILERFSAQQFPDLHSELNLSSLELGDSALYFCASSVEGTVRETQYFGPGTRLLVL.

The gene calls are TRBV6-5 and TRBJ1-3, with D unclear. The CDR3 consists of 16 residues. The germline V gene encodes CDR1 MNHEY and CDR2 SVGAGI. V lost 2 bases and J lost 3, with 14 bases in between. The DNA for the CDR3 is TGTGCCAGCAGTTACGAAACAGCGGGGAGTGGAAACACCATATATTTT. Protein sequence: CASSYETAGSGNTIYF.

The chain is built from TRBV7-9 and TRBJ1-1, with D maybe TRBD1 (6 bases). The CDR3 totals 14 residues. Germline V gene sequence: CDR1 SEHNR, CDR2 FQNEAQ (reference sequence). Trimming took off 3 bases at V and 0 bases at J, with 8 bases between the two ends. The CDR3, as DNA: TGTGCCAGCAGCTTGACAGGCGTGAACACTGAAGCTTTCTTT. It codes for CASSLTGVNTEAFF.

The chain joins TRBV7-2 to TRBJ2-3; 9 bases align to TRBD2. Germline-derived CDR1 and CDR2 are SGHTA and FQGNSA. Trimming took 5 bases from V and 6 from J; bases not matched to a gene: 12. This CDR3 is 16 amino acids long. Written as DNA, the CDR3 is TGTGCCAGCAGCATGGGACTAGCCCCGAGGGCGGATACGCAGTATTTT. This gives the protein CASSMGLAPRADTQYF.

The rearrangement uses TRBV30 and TRBJ1-2; no clear D gene. Germline V CDR1 and CDR2: GTSNPN, SVGIG (reference sequence). The CDR3 length is 12 residues. V lost 1 base, J lost 7 bases, and 10 bases lay in between. CDR3 region: CAWSGPEAGYTF. The CDR3 nucleotides are TGTGCCTGGAGTGGCCCCGAGGCTGGCTACACCTTC.

The chain uses TRBV18 and TRBJ1-2, with 8 bases matching TRBD1. Germline trimming cut 3 bases from V and 8 bases from J; bases unmatched to any gene: 8. The CDR3 consists of 14 residues. Germline lookup yields CDR1 KGHSH and CDR2 LQKENI. CDR3 region: CASSPVDRGRGYTF. The CDR3 DNA reads TGTGCCAGCTCACCGGTAGACAGGGGACGGGGCTACACCTTC.

The chain recombines TRBV7-3 with TRBJ2-5; 9 bases are shared with TRBD1. CDR1 is SGHTA, CDR2 FQGTGA, per germline. There are 17 residues in the CDR3. Unmatched junction bases numbered 12, after V lost 2 bases and J lost 5 bases. CDR3 coding DNA: TGTGCCAGCAGCTTACTCGGGACAGGGTCTGGTTCGGAGACCCAGTACTTC. It specifies CASSLLGTGSGSETQYF.

The genes are TRBV4-3 and TRBJ2-2; the match to TRBD1 covers 10 bases. Losses at the gene ends were 6 bases for V and 7 bases for J; bases not matched to a gene: 8. Germline V lookup: CDR1 LGHNA, CDR2 YSLEER. This CDR3 has 15 amino acids. The CDR3 here is CASRDGQGGFGELFF. The CDR3 nucleotides are TGCGCCAGCAGAGACGGACAGGGGGGGTTCGGGGAGCTGTTTTTT.

This sequence joins TRBV6-5 and TRBJ2-3; tentative D call: TRBD2 (6 bases). Trimming pared 7 bases from V and 3 bases from J, leaving 11 bases between. The germline gives CDR1 MNHEY, CDR2 SVGAGI. This CDR3 comprises 13 residues. CDR3 sequence (DNA): TGTGCCAGCACTTCGGGAGTAACAGATACGCAGTATTTT. Amino acid sequence: CASTSGVTDTQYF.

The gene calls are TRBV7-8 and TRBJ2-7; 7 bases match TRBD2. CDR3 size: 15 residues. The V gene end was trimmed by 3 bases and the J gene end by 5 bases; junction bases not matched to a gene: 10. CDR1 SGHVS and CDR2 FQNEAQ come from the germline V gene. The CDR3, as DNA: TGTGCCAGCAGCTTGACTAGCCTTTTCACCCACGAGCAGTACTTC. Translation: CASSLTSLFTHEQYF. Filled out from reference TRBV7-8 and TRBJ2-7, the complete variable domain reads GAGVSQSPRYKVAKRGQDVALRCDPISGHVSLFWYQQALGQGPEFLTYFQNEAQLDKSGLPSDRFFAERPEGSVSTLKIQRTQQEDSAVYLCASSLTSLFTHEQYFGPGTRLTVT.

The chain joins TRBV19 to TRBJ1-2; D may be TRBD1 (5 bases). The V gene's germline CDR1 is LNHDA and CDR2 SQIVND (reference sequence). Trimming pared 4 bases from V and 3 bases from J, leaving 15 bases between. The length of the CDR3 is 15 residues. CDR3: CASSRIQKGHYGYTF. CDR3 bases: TGTGCCAGTAGTAGAATACAGAAGGGGCACTATGGCTACACCTTC.

The genes are TRBV6-1 and TRBJ1-4, with D unclear. The germline CDR1 and CDR2 sequences are MNHNS and SASEGT. There are 13 residues in the CDR3. V lost 8 bases and J 8 bases, leaving 15 bases between the germline ends. The CDR3 nucleotides are TGTGCCAGCTGGGCCATCTGGGAGGAAAAACTGTTTTTT. This sequence encodes CASWAIWEEKLFF.

Here the CDR3 reads CASSKGTADKETQYF. CDR3 coding DNA: TGTGCCAGCAGCAAAGGCACAGCCGACAAAGAGACCCAGTACTTC. The genes are TRBV21-1 and TRBJ2-5; the table's D call, TRBD1, was not checked against the DNA. TRBV21-1 is a pseudogene locus. CDR3 length: 15 residues.

This chain uses TRBV6-5 with TRBJ2-1, with a tentative D call TRBD2 (5 bases). V was shortened by 0 bases and J by 7 bases, with 10 bases between the two germline ends. This CDR3 spans 14 amino acids. CDR1 is MNHEY and CDR2 is SVGAGI in the germline V gene. In nucleotides, the CDR3 is TGTGCCAGCAGTTACTCGAGGGTGGTGAATGAGCAGTTCTTC. Translating gives CASSYSRVVNEQFF.

In this sample, this clone turned up a few times. J is TRBJ1-2 and V is TRBV27; D gene unclear. From germline, CDR1 is MNHEY and CDR2 SMNVEV (reference sequence). The V end lost 8 bases, the J end lost 3 bases, and 7 bases lay between the germline ends. This CDR3 has 11 residues. The CDR3 nucleotides read TGTGCCAGCGGCCAGTACTATGGCTACACCTTC. Its translation: CASGQYYGYTF.

This sequence joins TRBV6-6 and TRBJ1-3, with TRBD1 matching 8 bases. With V trimmed by 4 bases and J by 0 bases, 5 bases remained unmatched. CDR1 is MNHNY, CDR2 SVGAGI, per germline (reference sequence). The CDR3 totals 16 residues. The CDR3 nucleotides are TGTGCCAGCAGTTTGACAGGGGACCTCTCTGGAAACACCATATATTTT. The encoded protein is CASSLTGDLSGNTIYF.